The rows below give T cell receptor beta chains drawn from one sample of a study of neoadjuvant nivolumab and ipilimumab in lung cancer. This table comes from immunoSEQ multiplex PCR, and its TCRdb copy is limited to in-frame clones, with some not included. The repertoire includes 10,000 to 15,000 clones, around 70% of them detected once, and about 25% sits in the top ten. This specimen was peripheral blood, taken after neoadjuvant nivolumab, alone or with ipilimumab, at or shortly before surgery. The origin of the receptors is an adult with non-small cell lung cancer. Each CDR3 is given with its conserved first and last residue. The D gene is left open where the match is weak. Clone sizes are given selectively: once, few, many, or a class where the clone is expanded.

TRBV7-2,TRBD1,TRBJ1-2,once,TGTGCCAGCAGCCCGGACAGGGTAGTTGGCTACACCTTC,CASSPDRVVGYTF
TRBV5-4,.,TRBJ1-1,.,TGTGCCAGCAGCTTCCAGGTTGGGAACACTGAAGCTTTCTTT,CASSFQVGNTEAFF
TRBV18,TRBD1,TRBJ1-1,once,TGTGCCAGCTCACTGCAAAACACAGGGGTAAGCACTGAAGCTTTCTTT,CASSLQNTGVSTEAFF
TRBV7-3,TRBD1,TRBJ1-1,few,TGTGCCAGCAGCGCAACAGGGGGCACTGAAGCTTTCTTT,CASSATGGTEAFF
TRBV5-1,TRBD1,TRBJ1-1,.,TGCGCCAGCAGCTTGGTTCCAGGGGGGGACACTGAAGCTTTCTTT,CASSLVPGGDTEAFF
TRBV7-9,.,TRBJ2-5,.,TGTGCCAGCAGCTGGCCCCTGAGGACGGGGCAAGAGACCCAGTACTTC,CASSWPLRTGQETQYF
TRBV18,.,TRBJ1-4,.,TGTGCCAGCTCACTCCTGGAGGGCTTGGGGGAAAAACTGTTTTTT,CASSLLEGLGEKLFF
TRBV5-1,TRBD2,TRBJ2-7,.,TGCGCCAGCAGCCACGGGACTAGCGGGAGCTCCTACGAGCAGTACTTC,CASSHGTSGSSYEQYF
TRBV6-6,TRBD1,TRBJ1-1,.,TGTGCCAGCAGTTCACAGGGGCCCACTGAAGCTTTCTTT,CASSSQGPTEAFF
TRBV11-3,TRBD1,TRBJ1-4,medium-sized,TGTGCCAGCAGCGCCGGGACAGGGAACGAAAAACTGTTTTTT,CASSAGTGNEKLFF
TRBV18,TRBD1,TRBJ2-7,.,TGTGCCAGCTCACCAGGAGACAGGGGCAGCGGATACGAGCAGTACTTC,CASSPGDRGSGYEQYF
TRBV30,.,TRBJ2-7,once,TGTGCCTGGAGTTTGACGGACTACGAGCAGTACTTC,CAWSLTDYEQYF
TRBV5-1,TRBD1,TRBJ2-7,once,TGCGCCAGCAGCTGGTTCCCGAAGGGGGCAGGGGAGCAGTACTTC,CASSWFPKGAGEQYF
TRBV18,TRBD2,TRBJ2-3,few,TGTGCCAGCTCACCGAGACTAGCGGGAGTTCGGGTGGGCACAGATACGCAGTATTTT,CASSPRLAGVRVGTDTQYF
TRBV18,.,TRBJ2-7,once,TGTGCCAGCTCACCCGGAGGAGGGATCGAGCAGTACTTC,CASSPGGGIEQYF
TRBV30,.,TRBJ1-3,once,TGTGCCTGGCCAGGGGCTGGAAACACCATATATTTT,CAWPGAGNTIYF
TRBV7-2,.,TRBJ2-4,.,TGTGCCAGCAGCTTAACCTCCGCGGCGAACATTCAGTACTTC,CASSLTSAANIQYF
TRBV18,TRBD1,TRBJ2-6,.,TGTGCCAGCTCACCAGTTCCGGGACAGGCCTCTGGGGCCAACGTCCTGACTTTC,CASSPVPGQASGANVLTF
TRBV2,TRBD1,TRBJ2-7,.,TGTGCCAGCAGTTGGGACAGCTACGAGCAGTACTTC,CASSWDSYEQYF
TRBV6-6,.,TRBJ2-7,.,TGTGCCAGCAGCCCCGTAGCCTACGAGCAGTACTTC,CASSPVAYEQYF
TRBV5-1,TRBD2,TRBJ2-1,once,TGCGCCAGCCGAGGACTAGCGGGAGCCCGACCCTACAATGAGCAGTTCTTC,CASRGLAGARPYNEQFF
TRBV29-1,.,TRBJ1-3,.,TGCAGCGCCAAATCTGGAAACACCATATATTTT,CSAKSGNTIYF
TRBV4-2,.,TRBJ2-1,few,TGTGCCAGCAGCCCTCGAACGGGCTACAATGAGCAGTTCTTC,CASSPRTGYNEQFF
TRBV9,TRBD1,TRBJ1-2,.,TGTGCCAGCAGCGTAGCGGGGACAGGGGAATATGGCTACACCTTC,CASSVAGTGEYGYTF
TRBV6-5,.,TRBJ1-2,.,TGTGCCAGCAGTTACCCGGACGGCTATGGCTACACCTTC,CASSYPDGYGYTF
TRBV5-1,.,TRBJ2-2,.,TGCGCCAGCAGCATAACGAAGACCGGGGAGCTGTTTTTT,CASSITKTGELFF
TRBV29-1,.,TRBJ1-1,.,TGCAGCGTTGACAGGAACACTGAAGCTTTCTTT,CSVDRNTEAFF